The T cell receptor beta chain described here comes from a study of regulatory T cells in long-lasting Graves disease. Stated time point: persistent/refractory GD, antithyroid drugs over 5 years with positive TRAb. From RNA extracted from PBMCs, the TCR library was made. CDR3-region Arm-PCR and iRepertoire HTBI primers produced the TCR beta libraries. TCRdb re-called the multiplex PCR reads through MiXCR, storing one row per CDR3 protein. This table holds hundreds of thousands of distinct CDR3 sequences, about a fifth found once. With 10 bases removed from V and 4 bases from J, the gap between germline ends came to 17 bases. The CDR3 contains 14 residues. The V gene's germline CDR1 is MNHEY and CDR2 SMNVEV (reference sequence).

The receptor was isolated from a female donor with Graves disease. The source was peripheral blood mononuclear cells (PBMCs), collected when the disease was refractory, from a patient treated with antithyroid drugs. The chain has TRBV27 and TRBJ1-3, with D possibly matching TRBD1 (5 bases). Here the CDR3 DNA reads TGTGCCACCCGACCGGGGGGGATAGGAAACACCATATATTTT. Amino acid sequence: CATRPGGIGNTIYF.